The rows below give T cell receptor beta chains drawn from one sample of a study of cytomegalovirus exposure and HLA in healthy donors. Profiling relied on immunoSEQ multiplex PCR, and the TCRdb table lists in-frame clones only, not all of them. The sample has roughly 59,000 clones; approximately 95% are singletons. The specimen sequenced was PBMCs. These receptors originate from a woman under 30 in good health and CMV-seropositive. CDR3s include the opening cysteine and the closing phenylalanine or tryptophan. The D gene is left open where the match is weak. Not every row has a clone size; where given, it reads once, few, many or a size class.

TRBJ2-3,TRBV7-3,.,TRBD2,14,TGTGCCAGCAGCTCGACTAGCGGGGCAGATACGCAGTATTTT,CASSSTSGADTQYF
TRBJ2-1,TRBV27,.,TRBD2,14,TGTGCCAGCAGCCTTACTAGCGGCTACAATGAGCAGTTCTTC,CASSLTSGYNEQFF
TRBJ1-4,TRBV18,.,TRBD1,15,TGTGCCAGCTCACTTCGGACAGGGAGGGACGAAAAACTGTTTTTT,CASSLRTGRDEKLFF
TRBJ2-2,TRBV5-1,.,.,15,TGCGCCAGCAGCTTCTATTCGGCGAACACCGGGGAGCTGTTTTTT,CASSFYSANTGELFF
TRBJ2-7,TRBV27,.,TRBD1,14,TGTGCCAGCGGTTCACAGGGGGCTCCCTACGAGCAGTACTTC,CASGSQGAPYEQYF
TRBJ2-7,TRBV19,few,.,15,TGTGCCAGTAGTATAGATCTGGGGAGCTCCTACGAGCAGTACTTC,CASSIDLGSSYEQYF
TRBJ1-5,TRBV10-3,.,.,15,TGTGCCATTGGGGCCCGGGAAGGGACAAATCAGCCCCAGCATTTT,CAIGAREGTNQPQHF
TRBJ2-2,TRBV9,.,.,12,TGTGCCAGCAGCGTCCCCCGCGGGGAGCTGTTTTTT,CASSVPRGELFF
TRBJ1-1,TRBV29-1,.,.,13,TGCAGCGTCCTAGACCTGCGGGGTACTGAAGCTTTCTTT,CSVLDLRGTEAFF
TRBJ1-2,TRBV5-1,.,TRBD1,13,TGCGCCAGCAGCTTAGGGACAGCCTATGGCTACACCTTC,CASSLGTAYGYTF
TRBJ2-2,TRBV6-5,.,.,13,TGTGCCAGCAGTTACTTCGACACCGGGGAGCTGTTTTTT,CASSYFDTGELFF
TRBJ2-5,TRBV6-6,.,.,13,TGTGCCAGCAGTGGCGGCCACCAAGAGACCCAGTACTTC,CASSGGHQETQYF
TRBJ2-1,TRBV9,.,TRBD1,14,TGTGCCAGCAGCGTAGCTGGGACAGCCAATGAGCAGTTCTTC,CASSVAGTANEQFF
TRBJ2-5,TRBV7-9,once,.,13,TGTGCCAGCAGGATAGAGGAGGTGGAGACCCAGTACTTC,CASRIEEVETQYF